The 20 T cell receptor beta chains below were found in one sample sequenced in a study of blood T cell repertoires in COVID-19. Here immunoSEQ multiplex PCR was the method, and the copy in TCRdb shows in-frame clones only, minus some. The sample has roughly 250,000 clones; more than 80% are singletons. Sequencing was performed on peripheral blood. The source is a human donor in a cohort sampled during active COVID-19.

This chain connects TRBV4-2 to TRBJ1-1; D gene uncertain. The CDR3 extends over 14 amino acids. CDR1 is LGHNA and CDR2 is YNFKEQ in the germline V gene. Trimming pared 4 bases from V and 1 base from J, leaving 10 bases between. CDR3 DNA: TGTGCCAGCAGCCCCCGTTCAGGGAACACTGAAGCTTTCTTT. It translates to CASSPRSGNTEAFF.

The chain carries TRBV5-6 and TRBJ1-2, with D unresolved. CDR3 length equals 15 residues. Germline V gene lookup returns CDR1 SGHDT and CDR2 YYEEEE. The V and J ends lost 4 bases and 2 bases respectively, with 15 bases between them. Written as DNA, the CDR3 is TGTGCCAGCAGCCTCTACAGAGGAGGAAACTATGGCTACACCTTC. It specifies CASSLYRGGNYGYTF.

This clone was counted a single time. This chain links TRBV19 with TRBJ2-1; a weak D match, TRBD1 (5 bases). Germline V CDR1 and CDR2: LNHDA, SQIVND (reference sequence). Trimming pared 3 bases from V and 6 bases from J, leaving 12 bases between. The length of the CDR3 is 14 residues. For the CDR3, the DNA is TGTGCCAGTAGTATCAGGGTTCTGGGCAATGAGCAGTTCTTC. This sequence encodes CASSIRVLGNEQFF.

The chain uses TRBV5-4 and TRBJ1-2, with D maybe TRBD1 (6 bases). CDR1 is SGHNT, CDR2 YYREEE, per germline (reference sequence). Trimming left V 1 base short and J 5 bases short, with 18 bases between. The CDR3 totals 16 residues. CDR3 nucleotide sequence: TGTGCCAGCAGCTTGAATAGGGACATTCCTGAGTATGGCTACACCTTC. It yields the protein CASSLNRDIPEYGYTF.

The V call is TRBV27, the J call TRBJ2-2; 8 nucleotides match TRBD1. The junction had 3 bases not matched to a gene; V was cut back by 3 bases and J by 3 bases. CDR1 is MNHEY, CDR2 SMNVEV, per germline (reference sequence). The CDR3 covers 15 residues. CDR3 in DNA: TGTGCCAGCAGTTTGGACAGGGTGGACACCGGGGAGCTGTTTTTT. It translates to CASSLDRVDTGELFF.

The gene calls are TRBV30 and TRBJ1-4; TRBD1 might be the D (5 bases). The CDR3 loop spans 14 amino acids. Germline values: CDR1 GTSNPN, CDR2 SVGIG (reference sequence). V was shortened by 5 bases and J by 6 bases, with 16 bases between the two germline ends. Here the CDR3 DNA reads TGTGCCTGGTCTAAGTGGGGCAGGGATGAAAAACTGTTTTTT. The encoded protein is CAWSKWGRDEKLFF.

The CDR3 spells CASSQDRGPGNTIYF. The CDR3 DNA is TGTGCCAGCAGCCAGGATAGGGGGCCTGGAAACACCATATATTTT. J is TRBJ1-3 and V is TRBV5-6; TRBD1 matches at 7 bases. With 4 bases clipped from V and 2 bases from J, the junction kept 6 bases outside the gene matches. Germline assignment: CDR1 SGHDT and CDR2 YYEEEE. This CDR3 has 15 amino acids.

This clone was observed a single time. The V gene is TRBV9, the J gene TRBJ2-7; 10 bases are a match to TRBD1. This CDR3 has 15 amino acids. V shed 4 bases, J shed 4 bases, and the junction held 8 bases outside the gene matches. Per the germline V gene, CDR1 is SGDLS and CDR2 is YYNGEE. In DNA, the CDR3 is TGTGCCAGCAGCTCCATGCCGGGACAGGGGTACGAGCAGTACTTC. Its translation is CASSSMPGQGYEQYF.

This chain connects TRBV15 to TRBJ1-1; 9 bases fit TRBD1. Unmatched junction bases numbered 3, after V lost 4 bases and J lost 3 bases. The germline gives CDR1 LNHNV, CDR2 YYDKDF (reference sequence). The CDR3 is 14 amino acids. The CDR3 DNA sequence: TGTGCCACCAGCAAGGGACAGGGCGACACTGAAGCTTTCTTT. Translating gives CATSKGQGDTEAFF.

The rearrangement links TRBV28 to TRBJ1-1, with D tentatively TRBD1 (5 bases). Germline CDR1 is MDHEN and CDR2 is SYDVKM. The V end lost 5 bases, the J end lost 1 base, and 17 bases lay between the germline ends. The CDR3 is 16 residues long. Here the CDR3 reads CASSILSGGENTEAFF. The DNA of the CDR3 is TGTGCCAGCAGTATACTTTCGGGGGGAGAGAACACTGAAGCTTTCTTT.

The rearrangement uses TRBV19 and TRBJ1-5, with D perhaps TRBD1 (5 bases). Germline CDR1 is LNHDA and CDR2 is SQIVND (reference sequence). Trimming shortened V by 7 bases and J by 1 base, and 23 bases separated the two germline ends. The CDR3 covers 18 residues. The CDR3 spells CASTVQSGGVMSNQPQHF. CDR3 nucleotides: TGTGCCAGTACCGTACAGTCCGGGGGAGTCATGAGCAATCAGCCCCAGCATTTT.

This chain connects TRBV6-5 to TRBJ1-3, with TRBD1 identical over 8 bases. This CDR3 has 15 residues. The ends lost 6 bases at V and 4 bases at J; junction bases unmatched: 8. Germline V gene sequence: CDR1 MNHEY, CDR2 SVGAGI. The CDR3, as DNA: TGTGCCAGCAGGATTGAGGACAGGGTAGGAAACACCATATATTTT. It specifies CASRIEDRVGNTIYF.

The CDR3 region has the DNA TGTGCCTGGAGTTCGACTAGCGGAACGCAGTATTTT. The encoded protein is CAWSSTSGTQYF. The chain recombines TRBV30 with TRBJ2-3; TRBD2 agrees at 9 bases. The CDR3 length is 12 residues. J gave up 9 bases and V 2 bases, and 3 bases lay outside the gene matches. Germline CDR1 GTSNPN, CDR2 SVGIG (reference sequence).

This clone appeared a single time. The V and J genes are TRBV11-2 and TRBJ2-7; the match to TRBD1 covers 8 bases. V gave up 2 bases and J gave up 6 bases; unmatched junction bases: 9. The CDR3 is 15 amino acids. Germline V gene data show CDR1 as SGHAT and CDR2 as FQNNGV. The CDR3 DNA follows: TGTGCCAGCAGCTTAAGGGCGCAGGGGGCAGGCGAGCAGTACTTC. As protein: CASSLRAQGAGEQYF.

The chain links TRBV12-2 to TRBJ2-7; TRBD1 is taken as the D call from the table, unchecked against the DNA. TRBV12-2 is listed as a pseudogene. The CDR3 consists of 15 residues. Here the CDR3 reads CARARGTGAPYEQYF. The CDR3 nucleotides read TGTGCAAGGGCTAGGGGGACAGGGGCTCCCTACGAGCAGTACTTC.

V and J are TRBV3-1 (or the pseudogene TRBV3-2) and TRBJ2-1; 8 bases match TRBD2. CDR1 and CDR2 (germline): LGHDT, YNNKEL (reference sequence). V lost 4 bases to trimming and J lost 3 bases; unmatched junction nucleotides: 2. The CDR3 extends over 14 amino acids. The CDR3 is CASSPREGYNEQFF. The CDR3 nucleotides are TGTGCCAGCAGCCCCCGGGAGGGCTACAATGAGCAGTTCTTC.

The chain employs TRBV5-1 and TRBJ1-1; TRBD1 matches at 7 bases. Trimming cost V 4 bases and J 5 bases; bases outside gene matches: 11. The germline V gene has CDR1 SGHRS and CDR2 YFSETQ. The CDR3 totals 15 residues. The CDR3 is CASSREDRRGTEAFF. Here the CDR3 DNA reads TGCGCCAGCAGCCGAGAGGACAGGAGGGGTACTGAAGCTTTCTTT.

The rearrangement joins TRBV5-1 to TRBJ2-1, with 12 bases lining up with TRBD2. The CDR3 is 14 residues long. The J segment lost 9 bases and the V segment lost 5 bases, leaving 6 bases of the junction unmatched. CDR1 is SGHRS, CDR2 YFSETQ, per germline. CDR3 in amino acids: CASRGLAGPGEQFF. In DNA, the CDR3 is TGCGCCAGCAGAGGACTAGCGGGACCCGGTGAGCAGTTCTTC.

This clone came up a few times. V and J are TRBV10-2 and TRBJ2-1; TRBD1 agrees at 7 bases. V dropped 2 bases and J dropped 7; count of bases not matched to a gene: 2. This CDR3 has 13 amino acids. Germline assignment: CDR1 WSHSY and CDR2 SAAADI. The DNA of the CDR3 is TGCGCCAGCAGTGAGAACAGGGGAAATGAGCAGTTCTTC. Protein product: CASSENRGNEQFF.

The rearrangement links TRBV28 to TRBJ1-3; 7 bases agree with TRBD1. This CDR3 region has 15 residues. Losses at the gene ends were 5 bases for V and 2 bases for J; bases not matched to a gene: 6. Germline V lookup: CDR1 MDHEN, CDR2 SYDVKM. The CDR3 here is CASSPAGTAGNTIYF. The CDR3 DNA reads TGTGCCAGCAGTCCGGCGGGGACAGCTGGAAACACCATATATTTT.